This T cell receptor beta chain was retrieved from a study of shared clonotypes between healthy human individuals. V was pared by 5 bases and J by 4 bases, with 4 bases of the junction left unmatched. Germline V CDR1 and CDR2: GTSNPN, SVGIG (reference sequence). The CDR3 runs 12 residues. Sequencing used immunoSEQ multiplex PCR; TCRdb keeps in-frame clones, though not all of them. Of approximately 1,000,000 clones in the sample, about 72% are singletons; the top ten hold about 0.94%. Sequences were obtained from memory CD4+ T cells from PBMCs. Subset of the sample: CD45RA-negative fraction. The V call is TRBV30, the J call TRBJ2-7, with 8 positions matching TRBD1. The TCR originated in a man between 18 and 29 years old in good health. Some clones in this sample may be carry-over from other donors' samples. In DNA, the CDR3 is TGTGCCTGGGGGGACAGGTGGTACGAGCAGTACTTC. This translates into CAWGDRWYEQYF.